Listed here are 22 T cell receptor beta chains from one sample, sequenced in a study of blood T cells in healthy people across ages. With a J-beta primer mix and a sample-barcoded 5' primer, a second PCR ran roughly 7 to 11 cycles. TCRdb independently ran MiXCR on the 5' RACE reads; one entry per CDR3 protein. The sample comprises around 1,800,000 distinct CDR3 sequences, roughly 43% of which are singletons, and 23% rests with the top ten. Sequencing used blood. These receptor sequences come from a human donor in good health.

This clonotype showed up many times. A junction boundary mismatches the germline segment, possibly from a read error. The genes are TRBV7-7 and TRBJ1-6; D not certain. The CDR3 spans 13 residues. Looked up from germline, CDR1 is SSHAT and CDR2 is FNYEAQ (reference sequence). CDR3 sequence: CASSLAQNSPLHF. Written as DNA, the CDR3 is TGTGCTAGCAGCTTAGCGCAGAATTCACCCCTCCACTTT.

Points on this clonotype: The junction shows a germline mismatch at one end, possibly a read error. J is TRBJ2-2 and V is TRBV7-3; 9 bases match TRBD2. Germline V CDR1 and CDR2: SGHTA, FQGTGA. The CDR3 runs 15 residues. CDR3 bases: TGTGCCGGCAGCTTTAGCGGGGGTAACACCGGGGAGCTGTTTTTT. This sequence encodes CAGSFSGGNTGELFF.

Only one count was recorded for this clonotype. This chain links TRBV5-1 with TRBJ1-1; a possible D gene is TRBD1 (5 bases). Germline V gene lookup returns CDR1 SGHRS and CDR2 YFSETQ. This CDR3 has 14 amino acids. Between the trimmed V and J ends, which lost 4 bases and 1 base, there was a span of 11 bases. The chain's CDR3 is CASSAQTANTEAFF. The CDR3 DNA reads as TGCGCCAGCAGCGCCCAGACAGCGAACACTGAAGCTTTCTTT.

The table lists this clonotype with a few counts. The chain has TRBV24-1 and TRBJ2-1; a weak D match, TRBD2 (6 bases). CDR1 KGHDR and CDR2 SFDVKD come from the germline V gene. Deletions cut 3 bases from V and 6 bases from J, with 11 bases between. The CDR3 is 14 amino acids. The CDR3 protein is CATSDGDLLNEQFF. CDR3 DNA sequence: TGTGCCACCAGTGATGGGGACTTGCTCAATGAGCAGTTCTTC.

This clonotype occurred many times. The chain uses TRBV29-1 and TRBJ2-1; the D is unclear. Germline V gene sequence: CDR1 SQVTM, CDR2 ANQGSEA. Trimming removed 0 bases at V and 0 bases at J, with 3 bases between. This CDR3 has 13 residues. The CDR3 spells CSVEEVSYNEQFF. As DNA, the CDR3 is TGCAGCGTTGAAGAGGTCTCCTACAATGAGCAGTTCTTC.

V is TRBV18 and J is TRBJ1-1; D is perhaps TRBD1 (6 bases). Germline lookup yields CDR1 KGHSH and CDR2 LQKENI. CDR3 size: 15 residues. V lost 3 bases and J lost 6, with 17 bases in between. The CDR3 sequence is CASSPVGGGIAEAFF. CDR3 bases: TGTGCCAGCTCACCTGTCGGAGGGGGGATCGCTGAAGCTTTCTTT.

The chain recombines TRBV12-3 or TRBV12-4 with TRBJ1-2; 12 bases line up with TRBD1. Unmatched junction bases numbered 7, after V lost 4 bases and J lost 4 bases. The CDR3 consists of 16 residues. The CDR3 DNA sequence: TGTGCCAGCAGTTGGGGACAGGGGGCTATGGGCTATGGCTACACCTTC. It codes for CASSWGQGAMGYGYTF.

This chain joins TRBV6-6 and TRBJ2-1; 10 bases align to TRBD1. The V gene's germline CDR1 is MNHNY and CDR2 SVGAGI (reference sequence). The length of the CDR3 is 14 residues. With 7 bases clipped from V and 7 bases from J, the junction kept 7 bases outside the gene matches. CDR3 nucleotide sequence: TGTGCCAGCAATCCACCGGGACAGGGGAATGAGCAGTTCTTC. Translated: CASNPPGQGNEQFF.

This chain's CDR3 is CASSLGQGRHEKLFF. CDR3 DNA sequence: TGCGCCAGCAGCTTGGGGCAGGGACGACATGAAAAACTGTTTTTT. The chain joins TRBV5-1 to TRBJ1-4, with a weak D call TRBD1 (5 bases). Germline CDR1 and CDR2: SGHRS and YFSETQ. Trimming removed 0 bases from V and 6 bases from J, with 12 bases in between. CDR3 length: 15 residues. Together with reference TRBV5-1 and TRBJ1-4, the CDR3 gives the full variable domain: KAGVTQTPRYLIKTRGQQVTLSCSPISGHRSVSWYQQTPGQGLQFLFEYFSETQRNKGNFPGRFSGRQFSNSRSEMNVSTLELGDSALYLCASSLGQGRHEKLFFGSGTQLSVL.

J is TRBJ2-5 and V is TRBV28; D is possibly TRBD2 (7 bases). TRBJ2-7 explains the end of the DNA better; the J call may be wrong. The CDR3 spans 15 residues. From germline, CDR1 is MDHEN and CDR2 SYDVKM. The CDR3 is CASKPKGGGKSEQYF. Written as DNA, the CDR3 is TGTGCCAGCAAGCCAAAAGGGGGAGGGAAGAGCGAGCAGTACTTC.

In this sample, this clonotype turned up many times. The CDR3 region is CASSFLVSGAGDEQFF. The CDR3 DNA reads as TGCGCCAGCAGCTTTCTTGTATCGGGGGCAGGGGATGAGCAGTTCTTC. The chain is built from TRBV5-1 and TRBJ2-1; the D gene could be TRBD1 or TRBD2 (6 bases each). V was shortened by 2 bases and J by 8 bases, with 20 bases between the two germline ends. The CDR3 consists of 16 residues. Germline CDR1 is SGHRS and CDR2 is YFSETQ.

This clonotype showed up just a few times. The chain couples TRBV12-3 or TRBV12-4 to TRBJ1-2; no clear D gene. The CDR3 runs to 12 residues. Between the trimmed V and J ends, which lost 3 bases and 8 bases, there was a span of 10 bases. The CDR3 bases are TGTGCCAGCAGTTTCGGTCTCGAGGGCTACACCTTC. Its protein is CASSFGLEGYTF.

The rearrangement uses TRBV20-1 and TRBJ2-7, with D perhaps TRBD1 or TRBD2 (6 bases each). V was trimmed by 3 bases and J by 3 bases, leaving 12 bases between them. Germline CDR1 DFQATT, CDR2 SNEGSKA (reference sequence). The CDR3 extends over 13 amino acids. The CDR3 DNA reads TGCAGTGCTAGTTCGGGGGCTGTCTACGAGCAGTACTTC. It translates to CSASSGAVYEQYF.

A word on this clonotype: Possible read error: a much larger clone is one base away. In this CDR3 the conserved last residue, phenylalanine or tryptophan, is missing, so a read error is likely. The V gene is TRBV30, the J gene TRBJ2-1; D not certain. Germline values: CDR1 GTSNPN, CDR2 SVGIG (reference sequence). This CDR3 comprises 11 residues. Trimming pared 0 bases from V and 8 bases from J, leaving 5 bases between. The CDR3 loop reads CAWSVSHEQFV. Here the CDR3 DNA reads TGTGCCTGGAGTGTAAGCCATGAGCAGTTCGTC.

The chain recombines TRBV13 with TRBJ2-1; D not resolved. This CDR3 has 13 amino acids. Germline CDR1 PRHDT, CDR2 FYEKMQ (reference sequence). V was trimmed by 4 bases and J by 9 bases, leaving 13 bases between them. Here the CDR3 DNA reads TGTGCCAGCAGCTACACCAGGCGTGGTGAGCAGTTCTTC. Translated, it gives CASSYTRRGEQFF.

DNA of the CDR3: TGCAGCGGGATCGGGAAAGAGACCCAGTACTTC. Translating it yields CSGIGKETQYF. V gene TRBV20-1 combines with J gene TRBJ2-5; tentatively, D is TRBD2 (5 bases). CDR1 DFQATT and CDR2 SNEGSKA come from the germline V gene (reference sequence). The CDR3 is made up of 11 amino acids.

The chain joins TRBV11-1 to TRBJ1-1, with TRBD1 identical over 7 bases. The CDR3 has 11 residues. Germline values: CDR1 SGHAT, CDR2 FQDESV (reference sequence). After removal of 5 bases from V and 10 bases from J, the junction contained 4 bases not matched to a gene. CDR3 DNA sequence: TGTGCCAGCAGCCAGGGGGGGTCAGCTTTCTTT. Translation: CASSQGGSAFF.

The chain is built from TRBV7-9 and TRBJ2-6, with D hard to call. This CDR3 is built from 16 residues. Trimming cost V 3 bases and J 2 bases, with 11 bases left between them. The germline V gene has CDR1 SEHNR and CDR2 FQNEAQ (reference sequence). CDR3 sequence (DNA): TGTGCCAGCAGCTTTGGCAAAGTAGCTGGGGCCAACGTCCTGACTTTC. Residues: CASSFGKVAGANVLTF.

V gene TRBV29-1 combines with J gene TRBJ1-1, with D unresolved. V was pared by 3 bases and J by 10 bases, with 12 bases between. This CDR3 contains 11 residues. CDR1 SQVTM and CDR2 ANQGSEA come from the germline V gene. In DNA form, the CDR3 reads TGCAGCGTTGATGGCAGATTAGGAGCTTTCTTT. Its protein is CSVDGRLGAFF.

The V call is TRBV28, the J call TRBJ1-2; a possible D gene is TRBD1 (5 bases). In germline, CDR1 is MDHEN, CDR2 SYDVKM. V was cut by 6 bases and J by 1 base, with 15 bases left in between. This CDR3 is 15 amino acids long. DNA of the CDR3: TGTGCCAGCAGCGCCCCGGGACGGAATAACTATGGCTACACCTTC. Translating it yields CASSAPGRNNYGYTF.

The chain combines TRBV20-1 with TRBJ1-2; 8 bases line up with TRBD1. Germline loops: CDR1 DFQATT, CDR2 SNEGSKA (reference sequence). The ends lost 5 bases at V and 5 bases at J; junction bases unmatched: 4. The CDR3 loop spans 12 amino acids. CDR3 nucleotides: TGCAGTGCTTTGGACAGGGCTTATGGCTACACCTTC. It translates to CSALDRAYGYTF.

This clonotype was seen only a few times. The genes are TRBV2 and TRBJ2-1; no clear D. Germline V gene data show CDR1 as SNHLY and CDR2 as FYNNEI. V lost 5 bases, J lost 8 bases, and 10 bases lay in between. The CDR3 is made up of 12 amino acids. The CDR3 loop reads CASSNLGDEQFF. As DNA, the CDR3 is TGTGCCAGCAGTAACCTTGGGGATGAGCAGTTCTTC.